The T cell receptor (beta chain) described here comes from a study of blood T cell repertoires in COVID-19. Study-level information: Whether acute or convalescent, the COVID-19 samples came from the United States, Italy and Spain. Nucleic acid was either cDNA or gDNA, and it came from T cells, B-cell-depleted T cells, or PBMCs.

Under the authors' procedure: Researchers report that nucleated cell counts were estimated from reference gene primer amplification. Profiled with immunoSEQ multiplex PCR; TCRdb holds only in-frame clones, not every one. D and trimming come from the DNA, and the V and J calls and clone size come from that table. The sample carries hundreds of thousands of clones, about 81% recorded once. The junction had 11 bases not matched to a gene; V was cut back by 2 bases and J by 10 bases. Germline CDR1 and CDR2: MGHRA and YSYEKL. The CDR3 loop spans 15 amino acids. The TCR was taken from a woman aged 55-70 years with active or convalescent COVID-19. The chain links TRBV4-1 to TRBJ1-1; 9 bases align to TRBD1. The sample was peripheral blood. CDR3 in DNA: TGCGCCAGCAGCCAAATAGACAGGGGGATAAGAGCAGCTTTCTTT. It is translated as CASSQIDRGIRAAFF.